A selection of T cell receptor beta chains follows, all from one sample in a study of response to subunit inactivated influenza vaccine. TCRdb passed the RT-PCR reads through MiXCR, listing each CDR3 protein once. Of about 520,000 distinct CDR3 sequences listed, roughly 7.6% are singletons. The sequences come from PBMCs from blood, collected less than 30 months after vaccination. The receptor set was obtained from a man in his fifties or sixties who received an inactivated influenza vaccine. CDR3s include the opening cysteine and the closing phenylalanine or tryptophan. The D gene is left open where the match is weak. Clone size appears in some rows only: once, few, many, or a class for an expanded clone.

TRBV6-1	TRBJ1-5	-	few	TGTGCCAGCAGTGAAGCCGCGGTTCAGCCCCAGCATTTT	CASSEAAVQPQHF
TRBV9	TRBJ2-7	-	-	TGTGCCAGCAGCGTAGGTGCCGGCAGCTCCTACGAGCAGTACTTC	CASSVGAGSSYEQYF
TRBV12-3/TRBV12-4	TRBJ2-5	TRBD1	few	TGTGCCAGCAGTTCCGGGACAGGGTTAACCCAGTACTTC	CASSSGTGLTQYF
TRBV20-1	TRBJ2-1	TRBD2	-	TGCAGTGCTAGAGATCCGGAGCGGGGATCCTACAATGAGCAGTTCTTC	CSARDPERGSYNEQFF
TRBV12-3/TRBV12-4	TRBJ2-5	TRBD2	many	TGTGCCAGCCTTGATCCCGGGACTACCCCAGAGACCCAGTACTTC	CASLDPGTTPETQYF
TRBV27	TRBJ2-1	-	-	TGTGCCAGCGCCCGTGGGGGAACCCGTAGGAGTAACAATGAGCAGTTCTTC	CASARGGTRRSNNEQFF
TRBV20-1	TRBJ2-1	-	many	TGCAGTGCTAGTTCCCCGGCAAGCTCCTACAATGAGCAGTTCTTC	CSASSPASSYNEQFF
TRBV20-1	TRBJ2-5	-	many	TGCAGTGCTAGAGTGTTGAACCAAGAGACCCAGTACTTC	CSARVLNQETQYF
TRBV3-1	TRBJ2-5	-	many	TGTGCCAGCATAAGCGGAGCAGGGGCCCAGTACTTC	CASISGAGAQYF
TRBV5-5	TRBJ2-4	TRBD2	few	TGTGCCAGCAGCTGGGGGGGGGTTCGGGCAAACATTCAGTACTTC	CASSWGGVRANIQYF
TRBV7-8	TRBJ1-5	-	-	TGTGCCAGCAGCTTACACGGGACTTTAGCGGATCAGCCCCAGCATTTT	CASSLHGTLADQPQHF
TRBV20-1	TRBJ2-2	-	-	TGCAGTGCTAGTGGAGGGGGGGCAGGCACCGGGGAGCTGTTTTTT	CSASGGGAGTGELFF
TRBV7-8	TRBJ1-5	-	few	TGTGCCAGCAGCTTAGAAGTAGGCGGTACGGGGCAGCCCCAGCATTTT	CASSLEVGGTGQPQHF
TRBV5-5	TRBJ1-1	-	few	TGTGCCAGCAGCTTGGGGATTCTGGGGGAAGCTTTCTTT	CASSLGILGEAFF
TRBV12-3/TRBV12-4	TRBJ2-3	TRBD2	many	TGTGCCAGCAGCCTGACTAGCGGGGGTACAGATACGCAGTATTTT	CASSLTSGGTDTQYF
TRBV3-1	TRBJ2-2	TRBD2	-	TGTGCCAGCAGCCAAGCCGCGACTAGCGGGGCGGCTTGGAACACCGGGGAGCTGTTTTTT	CASSQAATSGAAWNTGELFF
TRBV7-2	TRBJ1-3	-	-	TGTGCCAGCACAAGCGCGGGGGTTCGAAACACCATATATTTT	CASTSAGVRNTIYF
TRBV29-1	TRBJ2-4	TRBD1	many	TGCAGCGTTGGACAGGGAAGGGGCATTCAGTACTTC	CSVGQGRGIQYF
TRBV3-1	TRBJ2-3	-	-	TGTGCCAGCAGCCCGGACGGCACAGATACGCAGTATTTT	CASSPDGTDTQYF
TRBV20-1	TRBJ2-7	TRBD2	many	TGCAGTGCGTCGGGACTTTCGGGGGGCGAGCAGTACTTC	CSASGLSGGEQYF
TRBV27	TRBJ2-5	-	-	TGTGCCAGCAGTTTATCATCCCGGGCCCAAGAGACCCAGTACTTC	CASSLSSRAQETQYF
TRBV7-3	TRBJ2-2	TRBD1	-	TGTGCCAGCAGCTTAACGGGACAGGGTCGAAACACCGGGGAGCTGTTTTTT	CASSLTGQGRNTGELFF
TRBV7-3	TRBJ2-3	TRBD2	many	TGTGCCAGCAGTCCGATGACTAGCGGGAGATCAGATACGCAGTATTTT	CASSPMTSGRSDTQYF
TRBV29-1	TRBJ2-5	-	few	TGCAGCGTTGTTTTCCCAGGGACCCAAGAGACCCAGTACTTC	CSVVFPGTQETQYF
TRBV10-3	TRBJ2-1	-	few	TGTGCCATCAGGCCGGGACTGAGCTCCTACAATGAGCAGTTCTTC	CAIRPGLSSYNEQFF
TRBV2	TRBJ2-7	TRBD1	few	TGTGCCAGCAGTGAAGCCCGGACAGGGACCGGGTACGAGCAGTACTTC	CASSEARTGTGYEQYF
TRBV7-2	TRBJ1-3	-	few	TGTGCCAGCAGCTTAGTTATGGGGAACACCATATATTTT	CASSLVMGNTIYF
TRBV20-1	TRBJ2-1	TRBD2	few	TGCAGTGCTAGAGGAGGTAGCGGGGGATACAATGAGCAGTTCTTC	CSARGGSGGYNEQFF
TRBV4-1	TRBJ1-5	TRBD1	many	TGCGCCAGCAGCCAAGGGACAGGGGTGGCGGGCAATCAGCCCCAGCATTTT	CASSQGTGVAGNQPQHF
TRBV6-6	TRBJ2-5	TRBD2	many	TGTGCCAGCACCGGGGAGGGGGAGACCCAGTACTTC	CASTGEGETQYF
TRBV20-1	TRBJ1-4	TRBD1	few	TGCAGTGTTATGGGACAGGAGGCAACTAATGAAAAACTGTTTTTT	CSVMGQEATNEKLFF
TRBV27	TRBJ2-3	TRBD1	many	TGTGCCAGCAATTCAGAGGGGGCGCGGACAGATACGCAGTATTTT	CASNSEGARTDTQYF
TRBV24-1	TRBJ2-3	-	few	TGTGCCACTTCTGGGGGAATTGGCACAGATACGCAGTATTTT	CATSGGIGTDTQYF
TRBV9	TRBJ2-2	TRBD1	few	TGTGCCAGCAGCCCCTTGGGGACAGGGTGGATCGGGGAGCTGTTTTTT	CASSPLGTGWIGELFF
TRBV30	TRBJ1-2	-	-	TGTGCCTGGAAAGGGGCGGGTGGCTACACCTTC	CAWKGAGGYTF
TRBV6-5	TRBJ2-3	TRBD2	-	TGTGCCAGCAGTTACTCGATAAGCGGGAGTAGAGATACGCAGTATTTT	CASSYSISGSRDTQYF
TRBV5-1	TRBJ2-1	TRBD2	many	TGCGCCAGCAGCTTACCGGGACTAGCGGGGGATTTGCTCTTC	CASSLPGLAGDLLF
TRBV11-2	TRBJ2-5	TRBD1	many	TGTGCCAGCAGCTTGGGGACAGGGAGTCTAGAGACCCAGTACTTC	CASSLGTGSLETQYF
TRBV23-1	TRBJ2-5	-	-	TGCGCCAGCAGTCAACCCACAGGGAGGAATACCCAGTACTTC	CASSQPTGRNTQYF
TRBV5-1	TRBJ2-5	TRBD1	many	TGCGCCAGCAGCGGATCAGACAGGGCTACGAAGACCCAGTACTTC	CASSGSDRATKTQYF
TRBV12-5	TRBJ1-2	TRBD1	few	TGTGCTAGTGGTTTGGTACTAGACAGGGGGTCGGGCCATGGCTACACCTTC	CASGLVLDRGSGHGYTF
TRBV29-1	TRBJ1-3	-	many	TGCAGCGTTTCCGTGCACTTAGACACCATATATTTT	CSVSVHLDTIYF
TRBV12-3/TRBV12-4	TRBJ2-1	-	many	TGTGCCAGCACCCGTCAAGGCCCGAGCTCCTACAATGAGCAGTTCTTC	CASTRQGPSSYNEQFF
TRBV25-1	TRBJ2-3	-	-	TGTGCCAGCACCCTCCCAAGGTACAGGGATACAGATACGCAGTATTTT	CASTLPRYRDTDTQYF
TRBV10-3	TRBJ2-3	-	-	TGTGCCATCAGCGGCACGACAGATAAGCAGTATTTT	CAISGTTDKQYF
TRBV15	TRBJ1-5	-	few	TGTGCCACCAGCAGTGAAAGGCAGCCCCAGCATTTT	CATSSERQPQHF
TRBV20-1	TRBJ1-5	-	few	TGCAGTGCTACCACGAAAGGCCTTAGCAATCAGCCCCAGCATTTT	CSATTKGLSNQPQHF
TRBV7-2	TRBJ2-7	-	-	TGTGCCAGCAGCTACCTGGGCAGTCCCTACGAGCAGTACTTC	CASSYLGSPYEQYF
TRBV6-2/TRBV6-3	TRBJ2-1	-	few	TGTGCCAGCAGTTTCGGACACTACAATGAGCAGTTCTTC	CASSFGHYNEQFF
TRBV12-3/TRBV12-4	TRBJ2-7	TRBD2	few	TGTGCCAGCCAGATAGCGGGGGGGGCCTACGAGCAGTACTTC	CASQIAGGAYEQYF
TRBV5-1	TRBJ2-3	TRBD2	few	TGCGCCAGCAGCTCATTCCTAGCGGGGGGGATAGATACGCAGTATTTT	CASSSFLAGGIDTQYF